A single sample gave rise to the 10 T cell receptor beta chains below, sequenced in a study of memory CD4+ T cells and cytomegalovirus serostatus. The sort gate was single viable CD3+CD4+CD8-CD45RO+ cells for memory CD4+ T cells. The method was immunoSEQ multiplex PCR; TCRdb's version includes in-frame clones alone and lacks a portion of them. The sample lists tens of thousands of clones; roughly 80% were seen once. Input material: memory CD4+ T cells from blood. These receptor sequences come from an adult in good health and CMV-seronegative. Some clones in this sample may be carry-over from other donors' samples.

There are a few counts of this clone. This sequence joins TRBV18 and TRBJ1-1; 10 nucleotides align to TRBD1. CDR1 is KGHSH and CDR2 is LQKENI in the germline V gene. The CDR3 length is 16 residues. V gave up 1 base and J gave up 2 bases; unmatched junction bases: 4. The CDR3 DNA reads as TGTGCCAGCTCACCACGGGGGACAGGGGCTAACACTGAAGCTTTCTTT. Protein sequence: CASSPRGTGANTEAFF. The entire variable domain, with the rest obtained from reference TRBV18 and TRBJ1-1, is as follows: NAGVMQNPRHLVRRRGQEARLRCSPMKGHSHVYWYRQLPEEGLKFMVYLQKENIIDESGMPKERFSAEFPKEGPSILRIQQVVRGDSAAYFCASSPRGTGANTEAFFGQGTRLTVV.

This chain joins TRBV5-1 and TRBJ2-3; 9 positions match TRBD1. The CDR3 runs to 14 residues. CDR1 SGHRS and CDR2 YFSETQ come from the germline V gene. V lost 3 bases, J lost 3 bases, and 2 bases stayed unmatched. Here the CDR3 reads CASSWDRETDTQYF. The CDR3 region has the DNA TGCGCCAGCAGCTGGGACAGGGAAACAGATACGCAGTATTTT.

The rearrangement joins TRBV2 to TRBJ1-5, with D possibly TRBD1 on 5 matching bases. The CDR3 contains 15 residues. Trimming left V 7 bases short and J 5 bases short, with 18 bases between. Germline CDR1 reads SNHLY; CDR2 reads FYNNEI. This CDR3 is CASKATDSSHQPQHF. The CDR3 DNA reads as TGTGCCAGCAAAGCGACAGATTCATCCCATCAGCCCCAGCATTTT.

The genes are TRBV4-3 and TRBJ2-3; 7 bases match TRBD2. The junction had 6 bases not matched to a gene; V was cut back by 1 base and J by 5 bases. CDR3 length: 15 residues. Germline CDR1 is LGHNA and CDR2 is YSLEER. The CDR3 is CASSQGRGLEDTQYF. CDR3 coding DNA: TGCGCCAGCAGCCAAGGGCGGGGGTTAGAAGATACGCAGTATTTT.

This chain joins TRBV4-1 and TRBJ2-7; no definite D call. The V end was cut by 0 bases, the J end by 4 bases, with 7 bases between. Germline V gene sequence: CDR1 MGHRA, CDR2 YSYEKL. The length of the CDR3 is 13 residues. CDR3 nucleotide sequence: TGCGCCAGCAGCCAAGATAGTTGGTACGAGCAGTACTTC. It translates to CASSQDSWYEQYF.

The genes are TRBV2 and TRBJ1-1, with a weak D call TRBD1 (5 bases). This CDR3 is 15 amino acids long. Germline V CDR1 and CDR2: SNHLY, FYNNEI. The V end lost 0 bases, the J end lost 3 bases, and 11 bases lay between the germline ends. The CDR3 nucleotides read TGTGCCAGCAGTGAAGCGCTTCGAGGGGACACTGAAGCTTTCTTT. It specifies CASSEALRGDTEAFF. The full variable domain, rest sourced from reference TRBV2 and TRBJ1-1, is EPEVTQTPSHQVTQMGQEVILRCVPISNHLYFYWYRQILGQKVEFLVSFYNNEISEKSEIFDDQFSVERPDGSNFTLKIRSTKLEDSAMYFCASSEALRGDTEAFFGQGTRLTVV.

The chain's CDR3 is CASSSDSNSPLHF. The CDR3 region has the DNA TGTGCCAGCAGTTCGGACAGTAATTCACCCCTCCACTTT. The rearrangement links TRBV28 to TRBJ1-6; D might be TRBD1 (6 bases). The germline gives CDR1 MDHEN, CDR2 SYDVKM. Trimming pared 4 bases from V and 6 bases from J, leaving 7 bases between. The CDR3 length is 13 residues.

A few counts support this clone. V usage is TRBV5-1 and J usage is TRBJ2-7; 9 bases agree with TRBD1. After removal of 0 bases from V and 4 bases from J, the junction contained 2 bases not matched to a gene. The CDR3 contains 14 residues. CDR1 is SGHRS, CDR2 YFSETQ, per germline. This CDR3 reads CASSLGDREYEQYF. The CDR3 DNA sequence: TGCGCCAGCAGCTTGGGGGACAGGGAATACGAGCAGTACTTC.

The genes are TRBV7-2 and TRBJ2-3, with 8 bases matching TRBD1. Germline lookup yields CDR1 SGHTA and CDR2 FQGNSA. The CDR3 has 17 residues. With V trimmed by 4 bases and J by 0 bases, 9 bases remained unmatched. CDR3 nucleotides: TGTGCCAGCAGCTCCGACAGGGGCATCTCTAGCACAGATACGCAGTATTTT. Encoded protein: CASSSDRGISSTDTQYF.

The V and J genes are TRBV18 and TRBJ1-2, with D hard to call. V was shortened by 4 bases and J by 5 bases, with 11 bases between the two germline ends. Per the germline V gene, CDR1 is KGHSH and CDR2 is LQKENI. This CDR3 comprises 13 residues. DNA for the CDR3: TGTGCCAGCTCACAACGGGTTTGGTATGGCTACACCTTC. Its protein is CASSQRVWYGYTF.